This T cell receptor beta chain was captured in a study of early T cells in non-severe SARS-CoV-2 infection. V gave up 5 bases and J gave up 4 bases; unmatched junction bases: 10. Germline V gene data show CDR1 as SGHTA and CDR2 as FQGNSA. The CDR3 loop spans 15 amino acids. TCRdb independently ran MiXCR on the 5' RACE reads; one entry per CDR3 protein. The table lists under 85,000 distinct CDR3 sequences, more than 13% of them singletons, with 11% in the top ten. This clonotype appeared a few times. Sequencing was carried out using whole blood. J is TRBJ1-2 and V is TRBV7-2; 7 positions agree with TRBD1. The TCR sequence derives from an adult who was a healthcare worker with PCR-confirmed SARS-CoV-2 infection or an uninfected control (not recorded which). The CDR3 spells CASSIRGGTFYGYTF. DNA of the CDR3: TGTGCCAGCAGCATACGAGGGGGCACTTTCTATGGCTACACCTTC.